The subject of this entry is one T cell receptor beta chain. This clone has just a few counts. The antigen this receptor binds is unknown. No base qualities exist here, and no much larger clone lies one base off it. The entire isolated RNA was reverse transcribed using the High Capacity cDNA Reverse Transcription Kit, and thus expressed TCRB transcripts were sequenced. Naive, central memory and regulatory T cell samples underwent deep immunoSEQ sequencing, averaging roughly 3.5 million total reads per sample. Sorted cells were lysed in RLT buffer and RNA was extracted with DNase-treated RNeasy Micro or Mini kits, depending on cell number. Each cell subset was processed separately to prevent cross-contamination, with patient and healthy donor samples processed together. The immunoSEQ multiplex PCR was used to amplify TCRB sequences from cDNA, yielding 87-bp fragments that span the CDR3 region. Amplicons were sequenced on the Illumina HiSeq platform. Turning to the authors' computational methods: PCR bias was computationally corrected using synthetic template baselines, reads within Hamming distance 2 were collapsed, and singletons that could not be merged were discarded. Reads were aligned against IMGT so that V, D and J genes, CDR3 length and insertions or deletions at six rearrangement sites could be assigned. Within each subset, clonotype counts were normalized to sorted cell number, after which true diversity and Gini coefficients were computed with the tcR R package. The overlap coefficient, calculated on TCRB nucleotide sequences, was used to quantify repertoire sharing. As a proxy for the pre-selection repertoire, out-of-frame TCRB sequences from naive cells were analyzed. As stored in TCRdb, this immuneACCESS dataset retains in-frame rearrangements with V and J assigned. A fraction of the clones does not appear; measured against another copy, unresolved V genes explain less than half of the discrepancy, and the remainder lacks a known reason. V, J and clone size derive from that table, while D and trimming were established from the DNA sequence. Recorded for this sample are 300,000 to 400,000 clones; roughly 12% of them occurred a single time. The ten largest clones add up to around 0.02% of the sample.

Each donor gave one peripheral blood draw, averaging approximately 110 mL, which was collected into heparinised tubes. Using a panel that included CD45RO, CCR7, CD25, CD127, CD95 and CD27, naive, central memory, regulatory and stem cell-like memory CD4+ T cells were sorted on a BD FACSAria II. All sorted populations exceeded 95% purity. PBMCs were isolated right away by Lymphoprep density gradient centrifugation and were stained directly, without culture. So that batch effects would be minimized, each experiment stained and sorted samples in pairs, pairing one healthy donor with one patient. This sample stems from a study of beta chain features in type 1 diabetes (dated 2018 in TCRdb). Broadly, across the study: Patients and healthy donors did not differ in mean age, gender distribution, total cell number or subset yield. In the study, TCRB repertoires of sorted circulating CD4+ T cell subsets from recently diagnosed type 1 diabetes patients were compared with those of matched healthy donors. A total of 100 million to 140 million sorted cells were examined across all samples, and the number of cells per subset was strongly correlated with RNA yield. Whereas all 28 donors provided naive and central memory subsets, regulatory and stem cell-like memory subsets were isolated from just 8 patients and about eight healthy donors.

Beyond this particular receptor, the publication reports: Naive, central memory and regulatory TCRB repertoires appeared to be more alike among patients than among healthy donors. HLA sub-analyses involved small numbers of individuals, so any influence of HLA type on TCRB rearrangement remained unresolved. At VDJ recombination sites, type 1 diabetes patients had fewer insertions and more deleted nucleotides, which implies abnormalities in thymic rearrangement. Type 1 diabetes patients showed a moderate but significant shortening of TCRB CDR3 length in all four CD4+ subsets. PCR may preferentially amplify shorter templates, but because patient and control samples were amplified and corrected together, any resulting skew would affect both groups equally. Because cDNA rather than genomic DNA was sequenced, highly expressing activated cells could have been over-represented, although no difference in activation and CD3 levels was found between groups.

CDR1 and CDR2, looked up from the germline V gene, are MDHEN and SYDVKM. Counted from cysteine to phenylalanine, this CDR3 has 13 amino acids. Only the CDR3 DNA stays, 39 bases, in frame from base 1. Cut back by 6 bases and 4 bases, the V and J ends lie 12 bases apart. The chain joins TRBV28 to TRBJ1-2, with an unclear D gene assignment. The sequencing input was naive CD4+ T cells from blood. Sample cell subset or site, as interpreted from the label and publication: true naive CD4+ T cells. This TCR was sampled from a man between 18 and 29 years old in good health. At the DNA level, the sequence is TGTGCCAGCAGGCTTACTCCAATCTATGGCTACACCTTC. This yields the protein CASRLTPIYGYTF.